These T cell receptor beta chains were read from a single sample in a study of T cell repertoires in cytomegalovirus infection. MiXCR, applied by TCRdb to the reads, yields one record per CDR3 protein. The repertoire has some 940,000 distinct CDR3 sequences, roughly 30% of them found once; the top ten carry roughly 13%. These receptors' targets are unknown. The source was cultured CD8+ T cells from PBMCs, collected from culture after CMV antigen stimulation. All receptors derive from a human donor in good health (CMV status not recorded). Some clones in this sample may be carry-over from other donors' samples. The CDR3 runs from the conserved cysteine through the conserved F or W. Fields, in order: D gene, V gene, J gene, clone size, CDR3 DNA, CDR3 protein. A D gene is named only where the DNA matches it firmly. Clone sizes are given selectively: once, few, many, or a class where the clone is expanded.

d_gene: TRBD1
v_gene: TRBV12-3/TRBV12-4
j_gene: TRBJ1-2
abundance: few
CDR3nt: TGTGCCATTCTGAGACAGGGGGCGCCTAACTATGGCTACACCTTC
CDR3aa: CAILRQGAPNYGYTF

d_gene: NA
v_gene: TRBV20-1
j_gene: TRBJ1-1
abundance: once
CDR3nt: TGCAGTGCTAGTCGGCAGAACACTGAAGCTTTCTTT
CDR3aa: CSASRQNTEAFF

d_gene: NA
v_gene: TRBV2
j_gene: TRBJ1-1
abundance: few
CDR3nt: TGTGCCACCAGGGCTTACACTGAAGCTTTCTTT
CDR3aa: CATRAYTEAFF

d_gene: NA
v_gene: TRBV20-1
j_gene: TRBJ1-5
abundance: few
CDR3nt: TGCAGTGCTAGAGCAACAGGGCGATTATGGCCCCAGCATTTT
CDR3aa: CSARATGRLWPQHF

d_gene: TRBD1
v_gene: TRBV4-1
j_gene: TRBJ1-1
abundance: few
CDR3nt: TGCGCCAGCAGCCAAGATGGGACAGGAGGCACTGAAGCTTTCTTT
CDR3aa: CASSQDGTGGTEAFF

d_gene: NA
v_gene: TRBV7-2
j_gene: TRBJ1-1
abundance: many
CDR3nt: TGTGCCAGCAGCTTAGGTGGGTACGACACTGAAGCTTTCTTT
CDR3aa: CASSLGGYDTEAFF

d_gene: NA
v_gene: TRBV6-1
j_gene: TRBJ2-3
abundance: few
CDR3nt: TGTGCCAGCAGTGAGGACCCCGGGCCACTATGGGGAGATACGCAGTATTTT
CDR3aa: CASSEDPGPLWGDTQYF

d_gene: NA
v_gene: TRBV3-1
j_gene: TRBJ1-5
abundance: NA
CDR3nt: TGTGCCAGCAGCCAAGACGCGGGGGGGGGAGGTCAGCCCCAGCATTTT
CDR3aa: CASSQDAGGGGQPQHF

d_gene: TRBD2
v_gene: TRBV27
j_gene: TRBJ2-3
abundance: few
CDR3nt: TGTGCCGTACTAGCGGGGGGCCAAGATACGCAGTATTTT
CDR3aa: CAVLAGGQDTQYF

d_gene: TRBD2
v_gene: TRBV5-4
j_gene: TRBJ2-1
abundance: few
CDR3nt: TGTGCCAGCAGCTCCGCCGGGACTACCTCCCCGGATAAGCAGTTCTTC
CDR3aa: CASSSAGTTSPDKQFF

d_gene: TRBD1
v_gene: TRBV19
j_gene: TRBJ2-7
abundance: few
CDR3nt: TGTGCCAGAATGACAGGGAAATCCTACGAGCAGTACTTC
CDR3aa: CARMTGKSYEQYF

d_gene: NA
v_gene: TRBV12-3/TRBV12-4
j_gene: TRBJ1-4
abundance: NA
CDR3nt: TGTGCCAGCAGTTTGGCTTGGGAAAAACTGTTTTTT
CDR3aa: CASSLAWEKLFF

d_gene: NA
v_gene: TRBV4-3
j_gene: TRBJ1-2
abundance: few
CDR3nt: TGCGCCAGCAGCCAAGATCGCGGCAGGCACTATGGCTACACCTTC
CDR3aa: CASSQDRGRHYGYTF

d_gene: TRBD1
v_gene: TRBV27
j_gene: TRBJ2-3
abundance: NA
CDR3nt: TGTGCCTGTGCCGGGACAGGGTCCACAGATACGCAGTATTTT
CDR3aa: CACAGTGSTDTQYF

d_gene: NA
v_gene: TRBV6-2/TRBV6-3
j_gene: TRBJ1-5
abundance: NA
CDR3nt: TGTGCCAGCAACCTGTCGGGTCAGCCCCAGCATTTT
CDR3aa: CASNLSGQPQHF

d_gene: NA
v_gene: TRBV29-1
j_gene: TRBJ2-3
abundance: NA
CDR3nt: TGCAGCGTTCAGACGGGAATGGGGGATACGCAGTATTTT
CDR3aa: CSVQTGMGDTQYF

d_gene: TRBD2
v_gene: TRBV24-1
j_gene: TRBJ2-2
abundance: NA
CDR3nt: TGTGCCACCGAATCCACTAGCGGGGGATTGAGCGGGGAGCTGTTTTTT
CDR3aa: CATESTSGGLSGELFF

d_gene: TRBD2
v_gene: TRBV27
j_gene: TRBJ2-4
abundance: NA
CDR3nt: TGTGCCAGCAGTTTATCGTGGGGCGGGGGGGCACAAAACATTCAGTACTTC
CDR3aa: CASSLSWGGGAQNIQYF

d_gene: NA
v_gene: TRBV7-2
j_gene: TRBJ2-3
abundance: many
CDR3nt: TGTGCCAGCAACCCTCGATGGGGGGGCGTGAGGGCAGATACGCAGTATTTT
CDR3aa: CASNPRWGGVRADTQYF

d_gene: NA
v_gene: TRBV27
j_gene: TRBJ2-1
abundance: few
CDR3nt: TGTGCCAGCAGAACCTGGACCGGAAGCAATGAGCAGTTCTTC
CDR3aa: CASRTWTGSNEQFF

d_gene: NA
v_gene: TRBV7-2
j_gene: TRBJ2-2
abundance: many
CDR3nt: TGTGCCAGCAGCTTAGTAGGAAGGACAGTGAACACCGGGGAGCTGTTTTTT
CDR3aa: CASSLVGRTVNTGELFF

d_gene: NA
v_gene: TRBV5-1
j_gene: TRBJ2-7
abundance: few
CDR3nt: TGCGCCAGCAGTTGGACCGCGCAGGGCTCCTACGAGCAGTACTTC
CDR3aa: CASSWTAQGSYEQYF

d_gene: NA
v_gene: TRBV7-2
j_gene: TRBJ1-2
abundance: NA
CDR3nt: TGTGTCAGCACTTTAGGGGCTTTGGGCTTCACCTTC
CDR3aa: CVSTLGALGFTF

d_gene: NA
v_gene: TRBV6-5
j_gene: TRBJ2-3
abundance: few
CDR3nt: TGTGCCAGCATCTACATGGATACGCAGTATTTT
CDR3aa: CASIYMDTQYF

d_gene: NA
v_gene: TRBV4-1
j_gene: TRBJ1-2
abundance: NA
CDR3nt: TGCGCCAGCAGCCAAGTACGGTTTGACTATGGCTACACCTTC
CDR3aa: CASSQVRFDYGYTF

d_gene: NA
v_gene: TRBV29-1
j_gene: TRBJ2-7
abundance: few
CDR3nt: TGCAGCGTTGCCAGGGCTGGGCCGCGGGTACGGCAGTACTTC
CDR3aa: CSVARAGPRVRQYF

d_gene: TRBD1
v_gene: TRBV12-5
j_gene: TRBJ2-7
abundance: NA
CDR3nt: TGTGCTAGTGGTTTAAGGACAGGGGACTACGAGCAGTACTTC
CDR3aa: CASGLRTGDYEQYF

d_gene: NA
v_gene: TRBV27
j_gene: TRBJ1-5
abundance: NA
CDR3nt: TGTGCCATCGGTTATAGCAATCAGCCCCAGCATTTT
CDR3aa: CAIGYSNQPQHF

d_gene: NA
v_gene: TRBV5-6
j_gene: TRBJ1-1
abundance: many
CDR3nt: TGTGCCAGCAGCTTGGAAGGGATCGGCACTGAAGCTTTCTTT
CDR3aa: CASSLEGIGTEAFF

d_gene: NA
v_gene: TRBV7-9
j_gene: TRBJ1-2
abundance: NA
CDR3nt: TGTGCCAGCAGCTTAATGACAGAAGATGGCTACACCTTC
CDR3aa: CASSLMTEDGYTF

d_gene: TRBD1
v_gene: TRBV5-1
j_gene: TRBJ2-3
abundance: NA
CDR3nt: TGCGCCAGCAGCTGGGGACAGGTAACAGATACGCAGTATTTT
CDR3aa: CASSWGQVTDTQYF

d_gene: NA
v_gene: TRBV6-2/TRBV6-3
j_gene: TRBJ2-2
abundance: NA
CDR3nt: TGTGCCAGCAGTTACTCGAGGCTCTCCGGGGAGCTGTTTTTT
CDR3aa: CASSYSRLSGELFF

d_gene: TRBD2
v_gene: TRBV4-2
j_gene: TRBJ2-5
abundance: NA
CDR3nt: TGTGCCAGCAGCCAAAGCGGGGGGGATCCTGAGACCCAGTACTTC
CDR3aa: CASSQSGGDPETQYF

d_gene: NA
v_gene: TRBV5-4
j_gene: TRBJ1-6
abundance: few
CDR3nt: TGTGCCAGCAGCTTGGAGCAGGGTTCTAATTCACCCCTCCACTTT
CDR3aa: CASSLEQGSNSPLHF

d_gene: TRBD2
v_gene: TRBV7-8
j_gene: TRBJ2-5
abundance: many
CDR3nt: TGTGCCAGCAGCTTAGGACTAGCGGGGGGTCGAGATCAAGAGACCCAGTACTTC
CDR3aa: CASSLGLAGGRDQETQYF

d_gene: NA
v_gene: TRBV6-5
j_gene: TRBJ2-3
abundance: NA
CDR3nt: TGTGCCAGCAGTTACGGACAGAAAGATACGCAGTATTTT
CDR3aa: CASSYGQKDTQYF

d_gene: TRBD1
v_gene: TRBV27
j_gene: TRBJ2-1
abundance: NA
CDR3nt: TGTGCCAGCTCGATGAGGACAGGACCTTACAATGAGCAGTTCTTC
CDR3aa: CASSMRTGPYNEQFF

d_gene: NA
v_gene: TRBV6-2/TRBV6-3
j_gene: TRBJ1-2
abundance: few
CDR3nt: TGTGCCAGCAGTTCACTCCTGGTTCAGGGCTACACCTTC
CDR3aa: CASSSLLVQGYTF

d_gene: TRBD2
v_gene: TRBV7-6
j_gene: TRBJ2-1
abundance: few
CDR3nt: TGTGCCAGCAGCTTGGGTCCGGGGGGGGAGAATGAGCAGTTCTTC
CDR3aa: CASSLGPGGENEQFF

d_gene: NA
v_gene: TRBV27
j_gene: TRBJ2-1
abundance: few
CDR3nt: TGTGCCAGCAGTTTATTGGGGTCTGAGCAGTTCTTC
CDR3aa: CASSLLGSEQFF

d_gene: NA
v_gene: TRBV12-3/TRBV12-4
j_gene: TRBJ1-1
abundance: NA
CDR3nt: TGTGCCAGCAGTTTTTGGTCCACTGAAGCTTTCTTT
CDR3aa: CASSFWSTEAFF

d_gene: TRBD2
v_gene: TRBV7-8
j_gene: TRBJ2-4
abundance: many
CDR3nt: TGTGCCAGCAGCTTAGAGCTAGCGGGAGGCCAAAACATTCAGTACTTC
CDR3aa: CASSLELAGGQNIQYF

d_gene: NA
v_gene: TRBV6-6
j_gene: TRBJ1-5
abundance: few
CDR3nt: TGTGCCAGCAGTTACAACAGGGCTCAGCCCCAGCATTTT
CDR3aa: CASSYNRAQPQHF

d_gene: NA
v_gene: TRBV12-3/TRBV12-4
j_gene: TRBJ2-2
abundance: NA
CDR3nt: TGTGCCAGCAGTTTTAGTCTCGGTAACACCGGGGAGCTGTTTTTT
CDR3aa: CASSFSLGNTGELFF

d_gene: NA
v_gene: TRBV19
j_gene: TRBJ1-1
abundance: NA
CDR3nt: TGTGCCAGTAGTGTCTCACAGGCCATGAACACTGAAGCTTTCTTT
CDR3aa: CASSVSQAMNTEAFF

d_gene: NA
v_gene: TRBV11-2
j_gene: TRBJ2-1
abundance: few
CDR3nt: TGTGCCAGCATCCCTCAAGGGGGCGGGGGCCCCTACAATGAGCAGTTCTTC
CDR3aa: CASIPQGGGGPYNEQFF

d_gene: NA
v_gene: TRBV19
j_gene: TRBJ2-1
abundance: NA
CDR3nt: TGTGCCAGTAGCCTAAGGACAGTAAACAATGAGCAGTTCTTC
CDR3aa: CASSLRTVNNEQFF

d_gene: NA
v_gene: TRBV6-5
j_gene: TRBJ1-1
abundance: NA
CDR3nt: TGTGCCAGCAGTCACCCAGGGGTGACTGAAGCTTTCTTT
CDR3aa: CASSHPGVTEAFF

d_gene: NA
v_gene: TRBV5-1
j_gene: TRBJ2-3
abundance: NA
CDR3nt: TGCGCCAGCAGCCTGTTCTGGCCTTACCGCACAGATACGCAGTATTTT
CDR3aa: CASSLFWPYRTDTQYF

d_gene: NA
v_gene: TRBV7-2
j_gene: TRBJ1-1
abundance: few
CDR3nt: TGTGCCAGCAGCAATACAGGGTCTAGAGAAGCTTTCTTT
CDR3aa: CASSNTGSREAFF

d_gene: NA
v_gene: TRBV20-1
j_gene: TRBJ1-2
abundance: NA
CDR3nt: TGCAGTGCTAGAGTCAGTGACCACTATGGCTACACCTTC
CDR3aa: CSARVSDHYGYTF

d_gene: NA
v_gene: TRBV27
j_gene: TRBJ1-1
abundance: NA
CDR3nt: TGTGCCAGCAGTTTAAGGGGATCGGTCACTGAAGCTTTCTTT
CDR3aa: CASSLRGSVTEAFF

d_gene: TRBD1
v_gene: TRBV27
j_gene: TRBJ2-1
abundance: NA
CDR3nt: TGTGCCAGCAGTCTCACCGGGACAGGCTCGCAACAAACCCGGGATAAGCAGTTCTTC
CDR3aa: CASSLTGTGSQQTRDKQFF

d_gene: TRBD2
v_gene: TRBV7-8
j_gene: TRBJ2-3
abundance: many
CDR3nt: TGTGCCAGCAGCTTACGGCGGGGGAGCGACACAGATACGCAGTATTTT
CDR3aa: CASSLRRGSDTDTQYF

d_gene: TRBD2
v_gene: TRBV7-6
j_gene: TRBJ2-1
abundance: NA
CDR3nt: TGTGCCAGCAGCTTAGGGGAGGGGACTAGCGGGGGGGCGGGCTACAATGAGCAGTTCTTC
CDR3aa: CASSLGEGTSGGAGYNEQFF

d_gene: TRBD2
v_gene: TRBV9
j_gene: TRBJ2-3
abundance: NA
CDR3nt: TGTGCCAGCAGCCCCCGAAAAGCGGGGGGTACCACAGATACGCAGTATTTT
CDR3aa: CASSPRKAGGTTDTQYF

d_gene: NA
v_gene: TRBV11-2
j_gene: TRBJ2-1
abundance: few
CDR3nt: TGTGCCAGCAGCTTCGGGGTCATAAATGAGCAGTTCTTC
CDR3aa: CASSFGVINEQFF

d_gene: NA
v_gene: TRBV18
j_gene: TRBJ1-3
abundance: few
CDR3nt: TGTGCCAGCTCAAAGGTTAGACCCATACAGCGGTGGACCTCTGGAAACACCATATATTTT
CDR3aa: CASSKVRPIQRWTSGNTIYF